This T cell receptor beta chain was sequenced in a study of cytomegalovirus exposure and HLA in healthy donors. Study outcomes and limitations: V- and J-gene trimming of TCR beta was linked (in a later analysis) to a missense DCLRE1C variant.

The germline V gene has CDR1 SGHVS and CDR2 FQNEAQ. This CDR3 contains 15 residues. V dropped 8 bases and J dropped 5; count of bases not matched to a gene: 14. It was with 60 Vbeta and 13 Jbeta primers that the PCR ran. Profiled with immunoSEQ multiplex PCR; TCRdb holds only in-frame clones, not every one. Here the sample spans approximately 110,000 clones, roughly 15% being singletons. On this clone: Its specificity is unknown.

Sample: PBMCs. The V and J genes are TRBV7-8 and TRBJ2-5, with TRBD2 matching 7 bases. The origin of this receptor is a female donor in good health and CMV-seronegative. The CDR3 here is CASGRPELAVETQYF. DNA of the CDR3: TGTGCCAGCGGACGTCCGGAGCTAGCGGTGGAGACCCAGTACTTC.